This TCR beta chain was identified in a study of blood T cells in healthy people across ages. Study-wide results and limits: Older age coincided with a roughly linear decline in TCR beta diversity per million T cells.

The trim removed 3 bases at V and 8 bases at J, leaving 9 bases unmatched. This CDR3 spans 14 amino acids. Germline V gives CDR1 DFQATT, CDR2 SNEGSKA (reference sequence). As to this clonotype: The antigen is unknown.

Using a J-beta primer mix together with a sample-barcoded 5' primer, a second PCR was run for about 6 to 12 cycles. TCRdb analysed the 5' RACE reads with MiXCR anew, one entry per CDR3 protein. The data contain roughly 800,000 distinct CDR3 sequences, 58% of them seen just once; the ten biggest clones take up about 20%. V gene TRBV20-1 combines with J gene TRBJ1-4; 7 bases line up with TRBD1. Sequencing was carried out using blood. The TCR originated in a man younger than 40 in good health. The DNA for the CDR3 is TGCAGTGCTAGTTACAGGGGCCTCGGAGAAAAACTGTTTTTT. Its translation: CSASYRGLGEKLFF.